This section outlines one T cell receptor beta chain sequence together with its context. The read finishes 3 residues shy of the CDR3 end, and the germline J gene is used to complete it. This entry belongs to a study of T cells in women clearing cervical HPV infection. Libraries were prepared by immunoSEQ multiplex PCR; TCRdb keeps only in-frame clonotypes and omits some of them. The sample has approximately 52,000 clones. Germline CDR1 is LGHNT and CDR2 is FRNRAP. The CDR3 sequence is 14 residues long. V usage is TRBV12-5 and J usage is TRBJ1-2, with 8 bases fitting TRBD1. Material for sequencing was blood buffy coat. This clonotype originated in a woman aged 18 to 75 with a cervical HPV16 infection that either progressed to CIN3+ or cleared (not recorded which). The chain's CDR3 is CASGLSQGAFGYTF. The CDR3 DNA, read in part, is TGTGCTAGTGGTTTGTCGCAGGGGGCCTTCGGC.